This section outlines one TCR beta chain sequence together with its context. V lost 4 bases, J lost 2 bases, and 14 bases lay in between. The germline gives CDR1 SGDLS, CDR2 YYNGEE. The CDR3 consists of 15 residues. The data were obtained in a study of blood T cell repertoires in COVID-19. At the level of the study: The United States, Italy and Spain supplied acute and convalescent COVID-19 samples. Nucleic acid was either cDNA or gDNA, and it came from T cells, B-cell-depleted T cells, or PBMCs.

The authors' processing: From reference gene primer amplification, estimates of nucleated cell counts were derived. The assay was immunoSEQ multiplex PCR, and TCRdb's table has in-frame clones only and misses some. That table gives V, J and clone size, and the DNA gave D and trimming. The table records about 160,000 clones, roughly 89% of them present only once. Seattle's enrolled individuals joined amid active infection and were then monitored longitudinally. The chain uses TRBV9 and TRBJ2-3; the D gene is possibly TRBD2 (6 bases). This clonotype was obtained from a woman in her seventies with COVID-19, enrolled during active disease. What was sequenced was peripheral blood. In nucleotides, the CDR3 is TGTGCCAGCAGCCCCGGGTGGGGGGACACAGATACGCAGTATTTT. Protein sequence: CASSPGWGDTDTQYF.